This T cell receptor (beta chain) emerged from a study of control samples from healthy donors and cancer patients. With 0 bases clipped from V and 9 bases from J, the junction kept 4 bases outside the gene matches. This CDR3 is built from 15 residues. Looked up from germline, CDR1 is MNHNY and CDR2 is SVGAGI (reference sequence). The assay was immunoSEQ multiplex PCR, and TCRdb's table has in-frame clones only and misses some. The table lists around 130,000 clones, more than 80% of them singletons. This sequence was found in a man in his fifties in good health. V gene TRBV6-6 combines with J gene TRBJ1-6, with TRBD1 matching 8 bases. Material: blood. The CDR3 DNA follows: TGTGCCAGCAGTTACTCAGGGGACAGGTCTTCACCCCTCCACTTT. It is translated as CASSYSGDRSSPLHF.